The T cell receptor (beta chain) under discussion was sequenced for a study of OX40 agonist ivuxolimab in advanced cancers. Some background on the complete study: Ivuxolimab was a fully human IgG2 agonistic monoclonal antibody targeting the costimulatory receptor OX40 (CD134). Intravenous ivuxolimab was administered to patients every 2 weeks at six dose levels: 0.01, 0.1, 0.3, 1.5, 3 and 10 mg/kg. Among the roughly 52 dose-escalation patients, around 20 had hepatocellular carcinoma, 15 or so melanoma, 9 renal cell carcinoma and 9 head and neck cancer. In the dose-escalation cohort, around four fifths of patients were male, and the mean age was approximately 60 years, with a range of 23 to 79. Prior anti-PD-1, anti-PD-L1 or anti-CTLA-4 therapy was permitted, and roughly two fifths of dose-escalation patients had received checkpoint inhibitors. Three dose-escalation patients achieved partial responses, one with hepatocellular carcinoma and two with cutaneous melanoma. Peripheral TCRbeta sequencing was intended to test whether TCR sequence diversity was altered and clonal T-cell expansion was caused by ivuxolimab. The paper describes the monotherapy dose-escalation part (N = 52 patients) of the phase I trial of ivuxolimab.

Genomic DNA was extracted from sorted cells for sequencing of the TCRbeta CDR3 region. TCRbeta CDR3 regions were sequenced using the immunoSEQ Assay. TCRdb took over this immuneACCESS table, retaining in-frame rearrangements with V and J assigned. Such tables are incomplete; in checked studies, under half of the missing clones stem from an unresolved V gene, and the remainder is unexplained. The table for this sample lists 12,000 or so clones; roughly four fifths of them were counted only once. Roughly 13% of the sample is held by the ten biggest clonotypes. The trial excluded patients who had a history of autoimmune disease or were on systemic immunosuppression. Peripheral blood for TCR sequencing was collected from all dose cohorts at baseline, on cycle 4 day 1, and on cycle 7 day 1. Samples were obtained from an open-label, multicenter, first-in-human phase I dose-escalation trial of ivuxolimab. Adults with locally advanced or metastatic melanoma, renal cell, hepatocellular, or head and neck squamous cell carcinoma were enrolled in the trial. Before TCR sequencing, CD4+ T cells and CD8+ T cells from peripheral blood were sorted into separate populations.

Reading from cysteine to phenylalanine, the CDR3 counts 18 amino acids. This entry keeps only the CDR3 DNA: 54 bases, framed from base 1. Reading the germline V gene gives CDR1 SGHVS and CDR2 FQNEAQ. The germline V and J ends show losses of 5 bases and 9 bases respectively, and no gene match explains 16 bases of the junction. Overall results and qualifications from the work: Low levels of normalized T-cell clonal expansion were also seen in some nonresponding patients. Antigen specificity was not determined for the clonally expanded peripheral T cells. After ivuxolimab, more expanded clones were found on average in CD8+ T cells than in CD4+ T cells. Partial responders in the 0.1-3.0 mg/kg groups had among the lowest normalized peripheral clonal expansion, especially among CD8+ T cells. Clonal expansion of both CD4+ and CD8+ blood T cells was observed from baseline to week 6 at doses 0.1 to 3.0 mg/kg.

With respect to this clone: Its specific antigen is unknown. No quality values exist for individual bases; no much larger clone is one base distant.

This sample comprised CD4+ or CD8+ T cells sorted from blood, obtained in a trial of the OX40 agonist ivuxolimab. This TCR derives from an adult with an advanced solid tumor such as melanoma, head and neck, liver or kidney cancer. This receptor chain uses TRBV7-8 and TRBJ2-2, with TRBD2 matching 12 junction bases. The nucleotide sequence is TGTGCCAGCAGCCCCGCGAGGATCCTAGCGGGAGGGGGTTGGGAGCTGTTTTTT. Translated, this gives CASSPARILAGGGWELFF.